This T cell receptor (beta chain) is from a study of cytomegalovirus exposure and HLA in healthy donors (dated by TCRdb to the late 2010s). Background on the whole study: An earlier analysis of approximately 640 of the donors reported about 250 Gb of sequence data and around 110 million unique TCR beta sequences from roughly 180 million T cells. Roughly 290 gigabases of sequencing data and around 80 million unique TCR sequences made up an early release that covered around 640 HLA-typed donors. Of the roughly 400 genotyped donors, 81% fell in the genetic ancestry cluster associated with self-reported Caucasian donors. The study was designed to test whether signatures of past pathogen exposure could be identified by cataloging public T cell receptors. The study profiled the T cell repertoires of about 640 subjects by immunosequencing and related them to cytomegalovirus serostatus. In addition to the first cohort of 666 subjects, a separate validation cohort of 100 to 150 different subjects was used. To predict cytomegalovirus infection status, the study brought together high-throughput TCR immunosequencing, statistical association of individual TCRs with disease status, and machine learning. A later analysis re-examined previously published TCR beta repertoires from hundreds of donors and added high-resolution HLA genotyping to investigate patterns of TCR occurrence. Rather than drawing on any new phenotypic data, the later analysis identified candidate immune exposures from TCR beta sequences and the way those sequences occurred across donors. An earlier analysis of 587 of the donors applied high-throughput TCR beta sequencing to assess whether each TCR beta V gene segment acted as functional or pseudogenic. Donor age, sex, ethnicity and CMV serostatus were collected together with the repertoire data. Genome-wide SNP genotypes for about 65% of the 666 donors were used in a later genetic analysis, which treated that subset as a discovery cohort. Every discovery cohort repertoire had been produced on one sequencing platform. HLA typing included class I and class II loci at four-digit resolution. The number of donors typed differed by locus, with 629-630 for A, B, C, DRB1 and DQB1, more than 500 for DQA1, 600 to 610 for DPA1, and around 460 for DPB1. Five DR-DQ haplotypes were handled as single units for association and clustering, since linkage in the cohort was strong. Among around 400 genotyped donors of the cohort, an average of approximately 200,000 unique TCR beta nucleotide sequences was sequenced per donor, of which about 19% were non-productive.

Findings and caveats that apply to the study as a whole: The only immune exposure information available for the cohort was CMV serostatus. Because counts were too low, 15 to 20 rarely observed V segments, including chromosome 9 orphons, were excluded from the earlier analysis of 587 of the donors. In vitro tests confirmed that a few of the cytomegalovirus-associated TCR beta chains recognize cytomegalovirus antigens. According to a later analysis, TCR association rates differed among HLA loci, with DRB1 alleles showing the most associated TCRs and HLA-C alleles showing the fewest. In this cohort, only TCR beta chains were sequenced, and detectable features were limited by the absence of alpha or paired-chain data. Linkage disequilibrium might explain the correlated functional status among segregating V segments, but an unknown experimental factor could not be ruled out. HLA typing was unavailable for some donors at each locus, so association tests used only the typed subset. A total of about 150 TCR beta chains were listed by the study as associated with cytomegalovirus. A further reported finding was that TCR beta sequences accurately predicted the HLA-A and HLA-B alleles for most subjects in the first cohort. Several of the top co-occurrence clusters appeared to be linked to parvovirus B19, influenza, CMV and Epstein-Barr virus, according to a later analysis. Compared with equally common non-associated chains, HLA-associated TCR beta chains in a later analysis were more clonally expanded and had lower generation probabilities. The presence/absence analyses assumed that sequencing depth was roughly uniform across donors, and that assumption may not be true. Most CMV-associated TCR beta chains appeared to be HLA-restricted in a later analysis, and the HLA associations seemed to be driven largely by CMV exposure. In both the original and validation cohorts, the classifier was reported to diagnose cytomegalovirus status with high specificity and sensitivity. V-gene and J-gene trimming of TCR beta chains was associated with a missense DCLRE1C variant in a later genetic analysis, and the association was replicated in an independent cohort. Broadly in line with IMGT annotations, most TCR beta V segments showed up in productive rearrangements about 90% or about 30% of the time in an earlier analysis of about 500 of the donors. According to a later genetic analysis, donors in an Asian-associated ancestry cluster had fewer N-insertions in productive TCRs than the approximately 610-donor mean. The authors suggested that the approach could potentially be generalized to other disease states and immunological phenotypes. A later analysis associated approximately 17,000 TCR beta sequences with specific HLA alleles at a false discovery rate of 0.05. A cluster of highly shared sequence variants was judged likely to represent a technical artifact of the sequencing pipeline. When HLA alleles, especially DR and DQ, strongly co-occurred, TCR associations were difficult to assign to individual alleles. Most TCR sequences were observed very rarely across donors, whereas some public TCRs were present in many individuals. Some IMGT-functional V segments, including TRBV6-2 and TRBV6-3, could not be told apart with the 87-base-pair reads, so those segments were excluded.

The cohort consisted of 600 to 750 healthy bone marrow donors. All cohort members were sampled while nominally healthy, although unrecorded immune exposures were likely present. The donor tested CMV seropositive, placing the donor among the 289 seropositive members of the cohort. Every donor gave a peripheral blood sample, and the peripheral blood mononuclear cells from that sample were used for TCR beta sequencing. Genomic DNA was extracted from the blood cell samples with the Qiagen DNeasy Blood Extraction Kit. Receptor libraries were prepared by the immunoSEQ multiplex PCR assay. The multiplex PCR relied on a mix of 60 forward primers for TCR Vbeta segments and 13 reverse primers for TCR Jbeta segments. Amplification of the CDR3 region of rearranged TCR beta genes was performed with a multiplex PCR assay on genomic DNA. On the Illumina HiSeq System, the amplified TCR beta libraries were sequenced as 87-base-pair reads. In the source study's methods: In a later analysis, some 80 million unique TCR beta chains were counted across the 500 to 850 repertoires, and approximately 11 million of these chains were shared by at least two donors. Raw reads were error-corrected and collapsed into unique sequences with a nearest-neighbor algorithm that merged closely related sequences to remove PCR and sequencing errors. Alignment of CDR3 sequences to IMGT reference sequences was used to assign V, D and J gene segments. Each retained sequence needed at least a six-nucleotide match to both a V gene segment and a J gene segment. Rearrangements were classified as productive when the CDR3 lacked stop codons and remained in frame with V and J, and all other rearrangements were classified as non-productive. CDR3 was defined by IMGT convention, running from the second conserved V-encoded cysteine to the conserved J-encoded phenylalanine. Sequences without an unambiguous match to a single V gene segment were excluded from the earlier analysis of a few hundred of the donors. An earlier analysis of 500 to 700 of the donors classified V segments as functional when productive rearrangements were above 56.7% and as segregating when the standard deviation between donors was above 5%. A statistical classification framework was developed to diagnose cytomegalovirus status using the catalog of TCR beta chain sequences. A later analysis assigned V and J genes by comparing TCR nucleotide sequences with IMGT/GENE-DB human TR gene sequences. In a later analysis, CDR3 sequences and most-parsimonious VDJ recombination scenarios were assigned using the TCRdist pipeline. In a later analysis, each TCR beta chain was defined by its CDR3 amino acid sequence together with its V-gene family, and reads without a unique V-gene family were excluded. To address suspected cross-contamination and a sequencing artifact, a later analysis removed some 620 highly shared, low-generation-probability nucleotide sequences. A later analysis calculated a clonal expansion index for each public chain from normalized within-repertoire ranks of inferred template counts. In a later analysis, generation probabilities were computed with a VDJ recombination model fitted to out-of-frame rearrangements, and the resulting probabilities were checked against IGoR. In a later analysis, hypergeometric tests were used to score TCR-TCR, TCR-HLA and TCR-CMV co-occurrence, with a repertoire-size bias correction applied to TCR pairs. False discovery rates were estimated in a later analysis by permuting HLA or CMV assignments 20 times. In a later analysis, co-occurring TCRs were grouped using DBSCAN, with TCRdist sequence similarity added in when clustering inside HLA-allele-positive subsets. For co-occurrence clustering, repertoires with fewer than 30,000 or more than 120,000 public chains were excluded, along with a handful of repertoires with anomalous nucleotide sharing. As stored in TCRdb, this immuneACCESS dataset retains in-frame rearrangements with V and J assigned. A fraction of the clones does not appear; measured against another copy, unresolved V genes explain less than half of the discrepancy, and the remainder lacks a known reason. D and trimming come from the DNA, and the V and J calls and clone size come from that table. This sample is represented by roughly 120,000 clones; around 84% of them were singletons. Together, the top ten hold roughly 20% of the sample.

Details on this clone: Its binding antigen is unknown. Base qualities are not provided; no much larger clone lies one nucleotide away.

The germline V gene (reference sequence) specifies SGHNT as CDR1 and YYREEE as CDR2. The CDR3 holds 13 amino acids from the cysteine to the phenylalanine. Only CDR3 DNA remains: 39 bases, in frame from the first base. V was cut back by 4 bases and J by 8 bases, leaving a gap of 15 bases between them. Here the chain combines TRBV5-4 and TRBJ1-2; possibly the D gene is TRBD1, per 6 matching bases. Sequenced input: PBMCs. The origin of this receptor is a man younger than 45 in good health and CMV-seropositive. The DNA is as follows: TGTGCCAGCAGCCCGGACAGTTTTGGCGGCTACACCTTC. This translates into CASSPDSFGGYTF.